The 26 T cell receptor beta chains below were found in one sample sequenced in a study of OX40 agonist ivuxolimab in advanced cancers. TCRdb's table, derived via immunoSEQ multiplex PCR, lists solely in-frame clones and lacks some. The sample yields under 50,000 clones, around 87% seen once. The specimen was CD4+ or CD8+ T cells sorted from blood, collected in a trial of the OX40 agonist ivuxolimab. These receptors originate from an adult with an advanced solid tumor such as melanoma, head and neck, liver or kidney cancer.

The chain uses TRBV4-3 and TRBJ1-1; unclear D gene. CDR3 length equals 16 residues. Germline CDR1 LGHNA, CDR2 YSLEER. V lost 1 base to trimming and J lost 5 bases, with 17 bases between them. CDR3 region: CASSQGLAGRGTEAFF. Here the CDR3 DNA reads TGCGCCAGCAGCCAAGGACTTGCGGGGAGAGGGACTGAAGCTTTCTTT.

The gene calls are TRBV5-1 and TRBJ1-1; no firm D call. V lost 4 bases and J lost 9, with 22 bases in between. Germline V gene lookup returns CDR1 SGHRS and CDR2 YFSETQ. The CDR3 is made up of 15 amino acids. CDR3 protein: CASSPSVTHQQKAFF. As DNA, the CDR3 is TGCGCCAGCAGCCCCTCAGTGACTCATCAGCAAAAAGCTTTCTTT.

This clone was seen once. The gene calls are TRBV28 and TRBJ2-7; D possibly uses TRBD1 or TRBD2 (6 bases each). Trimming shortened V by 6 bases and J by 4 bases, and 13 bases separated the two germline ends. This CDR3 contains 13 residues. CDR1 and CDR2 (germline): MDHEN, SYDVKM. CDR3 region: CASRRDITYEQYF. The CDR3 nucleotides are TGTGCCAGCAGGCGGGACATTACTTACGAGCAGTACTTC.

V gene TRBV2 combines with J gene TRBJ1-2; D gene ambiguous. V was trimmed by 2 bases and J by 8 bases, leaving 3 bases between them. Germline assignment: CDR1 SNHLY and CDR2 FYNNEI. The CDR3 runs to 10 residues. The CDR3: CASSENGYTF. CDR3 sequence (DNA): TGTGCCAGCAGTGAAAACGGCTACACCTTC.

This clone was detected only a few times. CDR3 in DNA: TGTGCCAGCAGCTTAGCGCTCCAGGCACTTGGGGAGACCCAGTACTTC. Its translation is CASSLALQALGETQYF. This chain uses TRBV7-8 with TRBJ2-5; D unclear. V lost 0 bases and J 5 bases, leaving 16 bases between the germline ends. The CDR3 consists of 16 residues. Germline CDR1 reads SGHVS; CDR2 reads FQNEAQ.

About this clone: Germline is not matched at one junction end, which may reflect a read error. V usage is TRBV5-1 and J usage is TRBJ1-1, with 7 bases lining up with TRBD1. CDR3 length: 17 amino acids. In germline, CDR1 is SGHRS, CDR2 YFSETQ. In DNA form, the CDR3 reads TGCGCCAGCAGCTTGGAGGGGGCGTCAGCCTCGAACACTGAAGTTTTCTTT. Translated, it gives CASSLEGASASNTEVFF.

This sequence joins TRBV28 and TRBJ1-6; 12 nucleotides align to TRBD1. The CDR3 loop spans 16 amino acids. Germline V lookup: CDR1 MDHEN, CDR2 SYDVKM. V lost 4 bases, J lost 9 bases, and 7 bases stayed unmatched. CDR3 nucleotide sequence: TGTGCCAGCAGTTCCCCGGGACAGGGGGCTATTTCACCCCTCCACTTT. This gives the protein CASSSPGQGAISPLHF.

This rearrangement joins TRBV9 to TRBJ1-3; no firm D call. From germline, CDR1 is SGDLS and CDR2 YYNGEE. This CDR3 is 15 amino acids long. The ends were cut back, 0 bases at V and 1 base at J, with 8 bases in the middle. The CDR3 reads CASSVVEGSGNTIYF. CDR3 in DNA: TGTGCCAGCAGCGTAGTAGAGGGATCTGGAAACACCATATATTTT. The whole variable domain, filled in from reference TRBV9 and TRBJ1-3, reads DSGVTQTPKHLITATGQRVTLRCSPRSGDLSVYWYQQSLDQGLQFLIQYYNGEERAKGNILERFSAQQFPDLHSELNLSSLELGDSALYFCASSVVEGSGNTIYFGEGSWLTVV.

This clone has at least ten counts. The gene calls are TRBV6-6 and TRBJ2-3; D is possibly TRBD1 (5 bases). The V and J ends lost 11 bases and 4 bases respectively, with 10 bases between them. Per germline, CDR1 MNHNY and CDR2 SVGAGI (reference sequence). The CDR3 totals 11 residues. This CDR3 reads CACLRADTQYF. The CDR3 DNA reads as TGTGCCTGCCTCAGGGCAGATACGCAGTATTTT.

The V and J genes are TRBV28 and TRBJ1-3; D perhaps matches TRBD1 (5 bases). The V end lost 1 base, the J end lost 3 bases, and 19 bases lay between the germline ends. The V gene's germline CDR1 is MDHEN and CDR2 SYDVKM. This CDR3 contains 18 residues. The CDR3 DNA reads TGTGCCAGCAGTTTATCTGCAGGGTTAGAGTACGATGGAAACACCATATATTTT. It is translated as CASSLSAGLEYDGNTIYF. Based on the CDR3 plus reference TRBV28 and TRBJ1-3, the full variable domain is DVKVTQSSRYLVKRTGEKVFLECVQDMDHENMFWYRQDPGLGLRLIYFSYDVKMKEKGDIPEGYSVSREKKERFSLILESASTNQTSMYLCASSLSAGLEYDGNTIYFGEGSWLTVV.

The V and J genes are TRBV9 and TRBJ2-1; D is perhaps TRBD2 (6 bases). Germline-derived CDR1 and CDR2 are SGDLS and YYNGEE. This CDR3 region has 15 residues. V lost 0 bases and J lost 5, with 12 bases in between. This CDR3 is CASSVVGGIDNEQFF. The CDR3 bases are TGTGCCAGCAGCGTAGTGGGGGGTATCGACAATGAGCAGTTCTTC.

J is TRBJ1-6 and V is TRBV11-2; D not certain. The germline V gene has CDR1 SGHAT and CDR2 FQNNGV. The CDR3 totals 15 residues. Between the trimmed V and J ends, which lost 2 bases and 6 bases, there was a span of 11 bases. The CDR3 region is CASSLSETSNSPLHF. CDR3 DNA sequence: TGTGCCAGCAGCTTATCCGAGACGAGTAATTCACCCCTCCACTTT.

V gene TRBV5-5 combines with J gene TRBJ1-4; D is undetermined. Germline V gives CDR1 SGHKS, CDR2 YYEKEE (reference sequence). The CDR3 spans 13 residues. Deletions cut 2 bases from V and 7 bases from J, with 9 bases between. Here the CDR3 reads CASSLVAGEKLFF. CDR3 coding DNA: TGTGCCAGCAGCTTAGTGGCGGGTGAAAAACTGTTTTTT.

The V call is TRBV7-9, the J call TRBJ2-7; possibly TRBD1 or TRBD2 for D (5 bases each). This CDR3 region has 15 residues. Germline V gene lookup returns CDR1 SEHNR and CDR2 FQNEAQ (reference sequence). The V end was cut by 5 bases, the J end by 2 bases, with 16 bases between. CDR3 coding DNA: TGTGCCAGCAGCCACTCGTCGGGACGGACCTACGAGCAGTACGTC. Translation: CASSHSSGRTYEQYV.

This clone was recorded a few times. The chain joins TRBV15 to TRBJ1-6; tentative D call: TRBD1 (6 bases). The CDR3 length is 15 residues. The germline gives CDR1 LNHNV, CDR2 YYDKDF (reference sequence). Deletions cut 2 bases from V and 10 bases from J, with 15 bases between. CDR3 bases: TGTGCCACCAGCAGAACGAAGGGGGTAGGCTCACCCCTCCACTTT. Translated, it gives CATSRTKGVGSPLHF.

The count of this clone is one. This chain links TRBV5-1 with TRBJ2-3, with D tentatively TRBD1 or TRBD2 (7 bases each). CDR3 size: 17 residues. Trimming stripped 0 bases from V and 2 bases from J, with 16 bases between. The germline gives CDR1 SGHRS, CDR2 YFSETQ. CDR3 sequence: CASSLEGAGVYTDTQYF. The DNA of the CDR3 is TGCGCCAGCAGCTTGGAGGGGGCGGGGGTGTACACAGATACGCAGTATTTT.

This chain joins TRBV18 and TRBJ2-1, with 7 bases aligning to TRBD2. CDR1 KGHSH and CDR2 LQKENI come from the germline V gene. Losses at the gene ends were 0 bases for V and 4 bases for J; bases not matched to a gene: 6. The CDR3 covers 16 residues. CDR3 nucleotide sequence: TGTGCCAGCTCACCACCGAGCGGGAATAGTTACAATGAGCAGTTCTTC. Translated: CASSPPSGNSYNEQFF.

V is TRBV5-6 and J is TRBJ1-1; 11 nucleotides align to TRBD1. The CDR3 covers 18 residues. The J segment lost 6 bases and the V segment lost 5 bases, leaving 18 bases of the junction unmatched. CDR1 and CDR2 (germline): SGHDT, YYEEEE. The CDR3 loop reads CASSPGLDRGQGESEAFF. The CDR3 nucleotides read TGTGCCAGCAGTCCGGGTCTGGACAGGGGGCAAGGGGAGTCTGAAGCTTTCTTT.

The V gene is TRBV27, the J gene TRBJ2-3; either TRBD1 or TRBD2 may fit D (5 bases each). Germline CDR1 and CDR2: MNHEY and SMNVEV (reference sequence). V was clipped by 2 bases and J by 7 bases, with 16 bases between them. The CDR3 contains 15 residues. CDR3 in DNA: TGTGCCAGCAGTTTAGGTCGGGGCCCGCAGAATACGCAGTATTTT. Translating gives CASSLGRGPQNTQYF.

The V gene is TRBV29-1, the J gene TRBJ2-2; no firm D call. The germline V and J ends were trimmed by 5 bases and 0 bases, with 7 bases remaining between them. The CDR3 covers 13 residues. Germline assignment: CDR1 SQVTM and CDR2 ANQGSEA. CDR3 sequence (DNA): TGCAGCGTTAAGGTCGCGAACACCGGGGAGCTGTTTTTT. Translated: CSVKVANTGELFF.

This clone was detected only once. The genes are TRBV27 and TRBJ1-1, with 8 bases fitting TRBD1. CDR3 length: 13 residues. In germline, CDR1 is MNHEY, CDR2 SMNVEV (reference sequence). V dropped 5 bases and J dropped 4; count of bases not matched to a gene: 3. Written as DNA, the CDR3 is TGTGCCAGCAGTCCAACAGGGGGCACTGAAGCTTTCTTT. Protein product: CASSPTGGTEAFF.

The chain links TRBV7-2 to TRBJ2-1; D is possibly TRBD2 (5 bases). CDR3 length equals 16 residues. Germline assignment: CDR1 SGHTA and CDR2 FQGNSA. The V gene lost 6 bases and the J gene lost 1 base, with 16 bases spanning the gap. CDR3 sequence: CASSPLATRSYNEQFF. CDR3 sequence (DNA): TGTGCCAGCAGTCCCCTAGCAACGCGATCCTACAATGAGCAGTTCTTC.

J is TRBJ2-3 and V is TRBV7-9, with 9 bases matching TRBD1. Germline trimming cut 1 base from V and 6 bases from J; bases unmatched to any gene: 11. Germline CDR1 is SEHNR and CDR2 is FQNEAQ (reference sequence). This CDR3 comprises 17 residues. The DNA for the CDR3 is TGTGCCAGCAGCTTAGTGGGGGGACAGGGCGAGATGGATACGCAGTATTTT. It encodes CASSLVGGQGEMDTQYF.

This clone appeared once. In DNA form, the CDR3 reads TGTGCCAGCAGTGAATTGGGCCTGAAAGAGCAGTACGTC. Its translation is CASSELGLKEQYV. The rearrangement joins TRBV2 to TRBJ2-7, with D hard to call. This CDR3 comprises 13 residues. CDR1 is SNHLY and CDR2 is FYNNEI in the germline V gene. V was clipped by 2 bases and J by 7 bases, with 12 bases between them.

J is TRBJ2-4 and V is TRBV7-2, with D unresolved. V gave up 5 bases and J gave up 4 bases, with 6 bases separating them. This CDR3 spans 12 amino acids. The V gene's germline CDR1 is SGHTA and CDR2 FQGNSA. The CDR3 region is CASSGVKNIQYF. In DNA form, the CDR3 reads TGTGCCAGCAGCGGAGTTAAAAACATTCAGTACTTC.

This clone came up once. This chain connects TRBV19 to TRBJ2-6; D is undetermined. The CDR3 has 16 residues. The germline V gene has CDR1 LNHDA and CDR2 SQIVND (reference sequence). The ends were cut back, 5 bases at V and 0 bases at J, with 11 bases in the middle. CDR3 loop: CASSYRLLSGANVLTF. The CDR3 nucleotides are TGTGCCAGTAGTTACCGACTGCTCTCTGGGGCCAACGTCCTGACTTTC. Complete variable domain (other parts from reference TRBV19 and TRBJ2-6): DGGITQSPKYLFRKEGQNVTLSCEQNLNHDAMYWYRQDPGQGLRLIYYSQIVNDFQKGDIAEGYSVSREKKESFPLTVTSAQKNPTAFYLCASSYRLLSGANVLTFGAGSRLTVL.